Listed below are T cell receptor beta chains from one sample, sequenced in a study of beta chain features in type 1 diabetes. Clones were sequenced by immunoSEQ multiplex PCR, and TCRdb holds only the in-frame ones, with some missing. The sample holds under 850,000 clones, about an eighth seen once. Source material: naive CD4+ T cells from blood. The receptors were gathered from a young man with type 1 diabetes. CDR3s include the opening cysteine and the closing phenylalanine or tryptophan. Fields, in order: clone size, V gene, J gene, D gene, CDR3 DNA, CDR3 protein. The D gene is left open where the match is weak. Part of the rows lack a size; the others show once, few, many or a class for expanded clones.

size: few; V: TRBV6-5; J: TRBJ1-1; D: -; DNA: TGTGCCAGCAGTTACAAGGGTTTAGCTTTCTTT; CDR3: CASSYKGLAFF
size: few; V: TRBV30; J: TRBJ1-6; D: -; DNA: TGTGCCTGGAGTGTATGGGGGACTCCGGGAAATTCACCCCTCCACTTT; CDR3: CAWSVWGTPGNSPLHF
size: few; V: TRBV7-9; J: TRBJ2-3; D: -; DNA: TGTGCCAGCAGCTTCTCCGGGGGCACAGATACGCAGTATTTT; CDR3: CASSFSGGTDTQYF
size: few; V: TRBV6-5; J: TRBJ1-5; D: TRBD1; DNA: TGTGCCAGCAGTTTACAGGGGAGCGATCAGCCCCAGCATTTT; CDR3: CASSLQGSDQPQHF
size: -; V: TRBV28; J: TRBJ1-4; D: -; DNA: TGTGCCAGCAGTGATCTAGAGTGGCTGTTTTTT; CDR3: CASSDLEWLFF
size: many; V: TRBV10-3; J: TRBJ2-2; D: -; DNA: TGTGCCATCGGCTCCGGGCTTCGGCTGTTTTTT; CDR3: CAIGSGLRLFF
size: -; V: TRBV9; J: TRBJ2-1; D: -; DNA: TGTGCCAGCAGGCCAACAGGGACCCCGTACAATGAGCAGTTCTTC; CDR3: CASRPTGTPYNEQFF
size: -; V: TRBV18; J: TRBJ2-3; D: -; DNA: TGTGCCAGCTCACAACGGGACGTTAGCACAGATACGCAGTATTTT; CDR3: CASSQRDVSTDTQYF
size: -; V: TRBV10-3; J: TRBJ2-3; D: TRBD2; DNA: TGTGCCTCCAGGACTAGCGGGGATTCAGATACGCAGTATTTT; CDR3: CASRTSGDSDTQYF
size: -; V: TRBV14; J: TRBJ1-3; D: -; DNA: TGTGCCAGCAGCCAATCCCATTCTGGAAACACCATATATTTT; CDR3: CASSQSHSGNTIYF
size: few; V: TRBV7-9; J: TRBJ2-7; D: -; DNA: TGTGCCAGCAGCCTCGTCTACGAGCAGTACTTC; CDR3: CASSLVYEQYF
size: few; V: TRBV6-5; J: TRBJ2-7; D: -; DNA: TGTGCCAGCAGGGGGTCAGGGTTGATATCCTACGAGCAGTACTTC; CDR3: CASRGSGLISYEQYF
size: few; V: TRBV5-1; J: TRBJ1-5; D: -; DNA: TGCGCCAGCAGCTTGAGTGTCCCGGGGGGTCCACCTCAGCCCCAGCATTTT; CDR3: CASSLSVPGGPPQPQHF
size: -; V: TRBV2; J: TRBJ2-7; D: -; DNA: TGTGCCAGCAGTGACCACCCCGCCTACGAGCAGTACTTC; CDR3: CASSDHPAYEQYF
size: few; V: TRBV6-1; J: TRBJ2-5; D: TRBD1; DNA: TGTGCCAGCAGTAGGGGGCGACCCCAAGAGACCCAGTACTTC; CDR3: CASSRGRPQETQYF
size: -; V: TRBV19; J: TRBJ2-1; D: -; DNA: TGTGCCAGTACCAATGGGTGGTTTGGGCAGTTCTTC; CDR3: CASTNGWFGQFF
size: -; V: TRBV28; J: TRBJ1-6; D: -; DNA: TGTGCCAGCAGTTCAAAAGGACATAATTGGGCTTCACCCCTCCACTTT; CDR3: CASSSKGHNWASPLHF
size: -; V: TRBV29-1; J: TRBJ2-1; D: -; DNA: TGCAGCGTGTGGGACGCGGACCGATCACTATCCTACAATGAGCAGTTCTTC; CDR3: CSVWDADRSLSYNEQFF
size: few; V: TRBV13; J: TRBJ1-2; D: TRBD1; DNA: TGTGCCAGCAGCTTGACAGGGTCAAACTATGGCTACACCTTC; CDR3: CASSLTGSNYGYTF
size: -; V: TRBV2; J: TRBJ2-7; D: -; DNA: TGTGCCAGCAGTGACCAAGACAGGAATTACTCCTACGAGCAGTACTTC; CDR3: CASSDQDRNYSYEQYF
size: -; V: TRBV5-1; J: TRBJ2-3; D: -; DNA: TGCGCCAGCAGCTCCAGCAGGGGAGGCACAGATACGCAGTATTTT; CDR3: CASSSSRGGTDTQYF
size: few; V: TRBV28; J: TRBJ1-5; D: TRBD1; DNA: TGTGCCAGCAGTTTATGGCAGGGGGAAATCTCAAGGCAGCCCCAGCATTTT; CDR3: CASSLWQGEISRQPQHF
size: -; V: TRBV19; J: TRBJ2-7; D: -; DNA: TGTGCCAGTAGTACCAGGGCGGAGTACGAGCAGTACTTC; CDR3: CASSTRAEYEQYF
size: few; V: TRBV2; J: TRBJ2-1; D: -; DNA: TGTGCCAGCAGCACGTGGGGCGGTGAGCAGTTCTTC; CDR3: CASSTWGGEQFF
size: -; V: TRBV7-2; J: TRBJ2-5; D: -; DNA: TGTGCCAGCAGCTTAGAATGGGACAACCAGAGGACCCAGTACTTC; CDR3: CASSLEWDNQRTQYF
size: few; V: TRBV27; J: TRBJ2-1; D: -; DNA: TGTGCCAGCACCTTTGACCCGGCGTACAATGAGCAGTTCTTC; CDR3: CASTFDPAYNEQFF
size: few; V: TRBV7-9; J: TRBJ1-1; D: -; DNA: TGTGCCAGCAGCCATACGACAGCGAACACTGAAGCTTTCTTT; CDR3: CASSHTTANTEAFF
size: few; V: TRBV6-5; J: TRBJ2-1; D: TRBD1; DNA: TGTGCCAGCAGCCGGACAGGGAACAATGAGCAGTTCTTC; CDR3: CASSRTGNNEQFF
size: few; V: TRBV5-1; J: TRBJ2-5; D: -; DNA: TGCGCCAGCAGCCCCGCTCGGGCGGGAAACCAAGAGACCCAGTACTTC; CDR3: CASSPARAGNQETQYF
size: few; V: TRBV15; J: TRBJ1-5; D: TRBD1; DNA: TGTGCCACCAGCAGAGAGACCCAGGGGGCCTATCAGCCCCAGCATTTT; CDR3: CATSRETQGAYQPQHF
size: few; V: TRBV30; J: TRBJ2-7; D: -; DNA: TGTGCCTGGAGTATGACCGGGAACGAGCAGTACTTC; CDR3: CAWSMTGNEQYF
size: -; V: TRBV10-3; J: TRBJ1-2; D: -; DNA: TGTGCCATCAGTGAGTCGACTGACTATGGCTACACCTTC; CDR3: CAISESTDYGYTF
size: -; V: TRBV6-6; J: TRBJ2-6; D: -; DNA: TGTGCCAGCACTCAAGTCGTCACGTCTGGGGCCAACGTCCTGACTTTC; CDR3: CASTQVVTSGANVLTF
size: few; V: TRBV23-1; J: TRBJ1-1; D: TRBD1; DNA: TGCGCCAGCAGTCAAGACGACAGGGAGCTTATGAACACTGAAGCTTTCTTT; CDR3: CASSQDDRELMNTEAFF
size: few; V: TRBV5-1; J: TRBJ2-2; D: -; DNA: TGCGCCAGCAGCTTCTCAGGACTGAACACCGGGGAGCTGTTTTTT; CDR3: CASSFSGLNTGELFF
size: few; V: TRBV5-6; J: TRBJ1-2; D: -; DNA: TGTGCCAGCAGCTTGATGGCCTATGGCTACACCTTC; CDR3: CASSLMAYGYTF
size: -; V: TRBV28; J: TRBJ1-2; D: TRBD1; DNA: TGTGCCAGCAGGCCACAGGGGGTGGGTGGCTACACCTTC; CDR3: CASRPQGVGGYTF
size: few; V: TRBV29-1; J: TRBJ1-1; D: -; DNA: TGCAGCGTTGGGTTGGGGGGGCGTACTGAAGCTTTCTTT; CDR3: CSVGLGGRTEAFF
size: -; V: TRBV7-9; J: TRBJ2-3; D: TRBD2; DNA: TGTGCCAGCAGCCTGGGACTAGCGGGCTCGACAGATACGCAGTATTTT; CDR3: CASSLGLAGSTDTQYF
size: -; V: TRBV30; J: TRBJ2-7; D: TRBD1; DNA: TGTGCCTGGAGAGACAGGGGACCCCTCGAGCAGTACTTC; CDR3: CAWRDRGPLEQYF
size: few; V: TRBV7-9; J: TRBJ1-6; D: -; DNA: TGTGCCAGCAGCTTGTTTCTTAGGGGCCCGGACTATAATTCACCCCTCCACTTT; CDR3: CASSLFLRGPDYNSPLHF
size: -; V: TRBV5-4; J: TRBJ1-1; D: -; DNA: TGTGCCAGCAGCTTGGGTGATAACACTGAAGCTTTCTTT; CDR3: CASSLGDNTEAFF
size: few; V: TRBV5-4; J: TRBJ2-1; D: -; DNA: TGTGCCAGCAGCCTGATCAGTCCGTATGAGCAGTTCTTC; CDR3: CASSLISPYEQFF
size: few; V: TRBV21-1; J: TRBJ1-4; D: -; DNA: TGTGCCAGCAGCACGGGACAGGGTGGTGAAAAACTGTTTTTT; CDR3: CASSTGQGGEKLFF
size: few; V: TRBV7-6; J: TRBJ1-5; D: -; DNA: TGTGCCAGCAGCTTAGCGCTCGATCAGCCCCAGCATTTT; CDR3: CASSLALDQPQHF
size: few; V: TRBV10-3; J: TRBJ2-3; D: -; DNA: TGTGCCATCAGTGGCAGGGAAAACACAGATACGCAGTATTTT; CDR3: CAISGRENTDTQYF
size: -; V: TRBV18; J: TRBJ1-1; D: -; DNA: TGTGCCAGCTCACCGTCCGTTGGGACGGTGAACACTGAAGCTTTCTTT; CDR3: CASSPSVGTVNTEAFF
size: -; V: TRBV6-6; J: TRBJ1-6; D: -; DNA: TGTGCCAGCAGCGCCCGGGACAATTCACCCCTCCACTTT; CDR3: CASSARDNSPLHF
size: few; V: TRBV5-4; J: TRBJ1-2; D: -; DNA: TGTGCCAGCAGCTTGAGTATGTATGGCTACACCTTC; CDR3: CASSLSMYGYTF
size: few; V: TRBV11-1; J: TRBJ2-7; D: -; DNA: TGTGCCAGCAGCAACAACAACGAGCAGTACTTC; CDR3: CASSNNNEQYF
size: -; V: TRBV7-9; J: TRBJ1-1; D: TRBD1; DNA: TGTGCCAGCAGCCCTGGGGACAGGGGCACTGAAGCTTTCTTT; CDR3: CASSPGDRGTEAFF